One sample yielded the 17 T cell receptor beta chains listed below, sequenced in a study of T cell repertoires in cytomegalovirus infection (dated by TCRdb to about 2019). The data were produced on an Illumina HiSeq 1500. TCRdb cleaned the public reads at Q25 with fastp, built clones with MiXCR and kept in-frame beta chains. CDR3 protein duplicates are merged, each entry listing the most common genes and DNA. The table for this sample lists 510,000 or so distinct CDR3 sequences; more than 25% of them were counted only once. Of the sample, about 12% falls within the top ten clones. The sequenced sample was PBMCs. These receptors were taken from a human donor in good health (CMV status not recorded). Some clones in this sample may be carry-over from other donors' samples.

This clonotype was detected only a few times. The chain has TRBV6-2 or TRBV6-3 and TRBJ2-6; D is uncertain. This CDR3 spans 15 amino acids. In germline, CDR1 is MNHEY, CDR2 SVGEGT. The V gene lost 2 bases and the J gene lost 0 bases, with 5 bases spanning the gap. The CDR3 sequence: CASSYQSSGANVLTF. The CDR3 nucleotides are TGTGCCAGCAGTTACCAGAGCTCTGGGGCCAACGTCCTGACTTTC.

This clonotype turned up a few times. The chain employs TRBV7-2 and TRBJ2-1; TRBD2 agrees at 7 bases. Germline V gives CDR1 SGHTA, CDR2 FQGNSA. This CDR3 contains 16 residues. J gave up 7 bases and V 2 bases, and 11 bases lay outside the gene matches. The CDR3 bases are TGTGCCAGCAGCTTACAGGGACCGGCGGGGGTTAATGAGCAGTTCTTC. Amino acid sequence: CASSLQGPAGVNEQFF.

This clonotype was observed a few times. The rearrangement joins TRBV6-2 or TRBV6-3 to TRBJ2-3, with 7 bases fitting TRBD1. Germline trimming cut 6 bases from V and 2 bases from J; bases unmatched to any gene: 8. The germline CDR1 and CDR2 sequences are MNHEY and SVGEGT. The CDR3 extends over 15 amino acids. The CDR3 nucleotides are TGTGCCAGCAGGTACCGGGACAGTTACACAGATACGCAGTATTTT. Its translation: CASRYRDSYTDTQYF.

This clonotype was detected a few times. V and J are TRBV19 and TRBJ1-2; 7 nucleotides align to TRBD1. From germline, CDR1 is LNHDA and CDR2 SQIVND (reference sequence). Losses at the gene ends were 7 bases for V and 6 bases for J; bases not matched to a gene: 11. This CDR3 is 14 amino acids long. In nucleotides, the CDR3 is TGTGCCAGTACCTCCCAGACAGGGAGAGATGGCTACACCTTC. The encoded protein is CASTSQTGRDGYTF.

The chain carries TRBV7-9 and TRBJ2-3; no reliable D call. Looked up from germline, CDR1 is SEHNR and CDR2 is FQNEAQ (reference sequence). This CDR3 has 17 amino acids. V was trimmed by 0 bases and J by 2 bases, leaving 15 bases between them. The CDR3 coding sequence is TGTGCCAGCAGCTTAGCGGTGGCGCAGACCTCCACAGATACGCAGTATTTT. Residues: CASSLAVAQTSTDTQYF.

The genes are TRBV7-9 and TRBJ2-5; 11 bases line up with TRBD2. V was clipped by 7 bases and J by 5 bases; unmatched bases: 3. This CDR3 contains 13 residues. Germline loops: CDR1 SEHNR, CDR2 FQNEAQ (reference sequence). The CDR3 loop reads CASTRTSGETQYF. CDR3 bases: TGTGCCAGCACCCGGACTAGCGGGGAGACCCAGTACTTC.

The V call is TRBV28, the J call TRBJ2-7; 7 nucleotides agree with TRBD2. J was trimmed by 2 bases and V by 7 bases; bases with no gene match: 8. This CDR3 has 14 residues. The germline V gene has CDR1 MDHEN and CDR2 SYDVKM. The CDR3 reads CASKSPGGTYEQYF. The CDR3 DNA reads TGTGCCAGCAAGTCCCCGGGAGGAACCTACGAGCAGTACTTC.

The rearrangement joins TRBV5-1 to TRBJ1-6; no clear D gene. Trimming pared 4 bases from V and 8 bases from J, leaving 13 bases between. Germline V gene sequence: CDR1 SGHRS, CDR2 YFSETQ. The CDR3 extends over 14 amino acids. The CDR3: CASSPASADSPLHF. Here the CDR3 DNA reads TGCGCCAGCAGCCCGGCAAGTGCCGATTCACCCCTCCACTTT.

This clonotype has only a few counts. The chain recombines TRBV7-9 with TRBJ1-1; the match to TRBD1 covers 7 bases. CDR3 length: 15 amino acids. CDR1 and CDR2 from the germline V gene are SEHNR and FQNEAQ (reference sequence). The junction had 10 bases not matched to a gene; V was cut back by 5 bases and J by 4 bases. CDR3 amino acids: CASSPKTGRLTEAFF. CDR3 sequence (DNA): TGTGCCAGCAGCCCTAAGACAGGGAGGCTCACTGAAGCTTTCTTT.

The V gene is TRBV9, the J gene TRBJ2-1; 8 bases are a match to TRBD1. The CDR3 consists of 15 residues. CDR1 is SGDLS, CDR2 YYNGEE, per germline. V lost 0 bases, J lost 8 bases, and 7 bases stayed unmatched. The DNA of the CDR3 is TGTGCCAGCAGCGTAGTCCAGGGGGCGGTCGATGAGCAGTTCTTC. It codes for CASSVVQGAVDEQFF.

The chain combines TRBV4-1 with TRBJ2-1; TRBD2 matches 8 bases. With 4 bases clipped from V and 0 bases from J, the junction kept 8 bases outside the gene matches. Germline V gene sequence: CDR1 MGHRA, CDR2 YSYEKL. This CDR3 has 17 residues. CDR3 region: CASSLGLATSSYNEQFF. The CDR3 DNA is TGCGCCAGCAGCCTAGGACTAGCAACGAGCTCCTACAATGAGCAGTTCTTC.

This chain uses TRBV4-1 with TRBJ2-1; D is possibly TRBD1 (6 bases). The CDR3 consists of 15 residues. V was pared by 4 bases and J by 0 bases, with 10 bases between. Germline V gene lookup returns CDR1 MGHRA and CDR2 YSYEKL. The CDR3 nucleotides read TGCGCCAGCAGCCCGACGGACAGCTCCTACAATGAGCAGTTCTTC. As protein: CASSPTDSSYNEQFF.

This sequence joins TRBV6-2 or TRBV6-3 and TRBJ1-1; possible D gene TRBD1, 5 bases. V lost 0 bases to trimming and J lost 1 base, with 6 bases between them. Germline CDR1 and CDR2: MNHEY and SVGEGT. The CDR3 runs 14 residues. As DNA, the CDR3 is TGTGCCAGCAGTTACTCGGACACGAACACTGAAGCTTTCTTT. This codes for CASSYSDTNTEAFF.

The table lists this clonotype with many counts. The chain is built from TRBV7-6 and TRBJ2-1, with D possibly matching TRBD1 (6 bases). The CDR3 extends over 15 amino acids. The V gene lost 2 bases and the J gene lost 6 bases, with 14 bases spanning the gap. Germline assignment: CDR1 SGHVS and CDR2 FNYEAQ. CDR3 sequence: CASSLQGQSTNEQFF. CDR3 DNA sequence: TGTGCCAGCAGCTTACAAGGACAGAGTACCAATGAGCAGTTCTTC. Full variable domain (rest looked up from reference TRBV7-6 and TRBJ2-1): GAGVSQSPRYKVTKRGQDVALRCDPISGHVSLYWYRQALGQGPEFLTYFNYEAQQDKSGLPNDRFSAERPEGSISTLTIQRTEQRDSAMYRCASSLQGQSTNEQFFGPGTRLTVL.

The chain combines TRBV20-1 with TRBJ2-1; TRBD2 matches at 7 bases. The V segment lost 5 bases and the J segment 6 bases; nucleotides outside the gene matches: 10. The CDR3 is made up of 14 amino acids. Per germline, CDR1 DFQATT and CDR2 SNEGSKA (reference sequence). CDR3 loop: CSAVRLAGVNEQFF. In DNA form, the CDR3 reads TGCAGTGCTGTCAGACTAGCTGGGGTCAATGAGCAGTTCTTC.

CDR3: CASSLQGAGEQFF. The CDR3 DNA is TGTGCCAGCAGCTTACAGGGGGCCGGTGAGCAGTTCTTC. V gene TRBV11-2 combines with J gene TRBJ2-1, with 8 bases that match TRBD1. The germline CDR1 and CDR2 sequences are SGHAT and FQNNGV. CDR3 length: 13 residues. V was pared by 2 bases and J by 9 bases, with 3 bases of the junction left unmatched.

The chain carries TRBV7-2 and TRBJ2-3; TRBD1 agrees at 7 bases. Germline loops: CDR1 SGHTA, CDR2 FQGNSA. The CDR3 runs 16 residues. Unmatched junction bases numbered 14, after V lost 0 bases and J lost 11 bases. Written as DNA, the CDR3 is TGTGCCAGCAGCTTAGCGGGACAGCTATCCCAGGGGGAGCAGTATTTT. Its translation: CASSLAGQLSQGEQYF.